This paragraph covers one T cell receptor beta chain sequence. Its antigen is unidentified. The ends lost 2 bases at V and 3 bases at J; junction bases unmatched: 0. The CDR3 is 13 amino acids. The germline V gene encodes CDR1 SGHTA and CDR2 FQGTGA. The data were taken from a study of chemoradiotherapy in HPV16-positive cancers. Over chemoradiotherapy, repertoires were sampled more than once. TCRdb keeps only in-frame clones here, not all; method: immunoSEQ multiplex PCR. Of 25,000 to 40,000 clones listed, roughly 86% are singletons. General study points: In HPV16-positive patients, HPV-responsive T-cell expansion tracked better recurrence-free survival. Candidate HPV-specific clones and E7-related TCR motifs grew in tumor during treatment.

This receptor was obtained from a human donor with HPV-associated anogenital cancer. Sequencing was performed on blood, taken from a patient who underwent chemoradiotherapy. V usage is TRBV7-3 and J usage is TRBJ2-7; 8 bases are a match to TRBD2. The CDR3 protein is CASSLAGGYEQYF. The CDR3, as DNA: TGTGCCAGCAGCTTAGCGGGGGGCTACGAGCAGTACTTC.